These 21 T cell receptor beta chains were all obtained from the same sample, sequenced in a study of blood T cell repertoires in COVID-19. Only in-frame clones appear in the TCRdb table, and some are missing; sequencing was by immunoSEQ multiplex PCR. The table has some 250,000 clones, about nine tenths seen once; the top ten hold 1% to 1.5%. Sequenced: PBMCs or T cells enriched from blood (not recorded which). The origin of the receptors is a human donor in a cohort exposed to, infected with or recovered from COVID-19 (not recorded which). The donor label of this sample is uncertain.

The chain is built from TRBV18 and TRBJ1-1; possibly TRBD1 for D (5 bases). This CDR3 has 12 amino acids. Trimming shortened V by 4 bases and J by 5 bases, and 8 bases separated the two germline ends. CDR1 KGHSH and CDR2 LQKENI come from the germline V gene. CDR3 nucleotides: TGTGCCAGCTCACTTGACAGAACTGAAGCTTTCTTT. Its protein product is CASSLDRTEAFF.

J is TRBJ1-2 and V is TRBV19; possible D gene TRBD1, 5 bases. This CDR3 spans 13 amino acids. The V end lost 5 bases, the J end lost 4 bases, and 11 bases lay between the germline ends. CDR1 is LNHDA and CDR2 is SQIVND in the germline V gene (reference sequence). CDR3 nucleotide sequence: TGTGCCAGTAGTGCGACAGTCTTCTATGGCTACACCTTC. Protein: CASSATVFYGYTF.

This chain joins TRBV7-9 and TRBJ1-6; tentatively, D is TRBD1 (5 bases). Trimming cost V 0 bases and J 6 bases, with 15 bases left between them. In germline, CDR1 is SEHNR, CDR2 FQNEAQ (reference sequence). The CDR3 extends over 17 amino acids. The CDR3 DNA reads as TGTGCCAGCAGCTTAGCGGGAATGGGGGGATTTAATTCACCCCTCCACTTT. This sequence encodes CASSLAGMGGFNSPLHF.

This chain connects TRBV11-2 to TRBJ1-1; D unresolved. The germline V gene encodes CDR1 SGHAT and CDR2 FQNNGV. Trimming took 1 base from V and 0 from J, leaving 12 bases between them. CDR3 size: 16 residues. The CDR3 coding sequence is TGTGCCAGCAGCTTAGCCGGCAGGCGGGTGAACACTGAAGCTTTCTTT. Translated: CASSLAGRRVNTEAFF.

The DNA of the CDR3 is TGTGCCAGCAGCGTAGGCCTGGCTCAGCCCCAGCATTTT. Amino acids: CASSVGLAQPQHF. This rearrangement joins TRBV9 to TRBJ1-5, with D uncertain. The CDR3 consists of 13 residues. The germline V and J ends were trimmed by 0 bases and 6 bases, with 7 bases remaining between them. CDR1 and CDR2 from the germline V gene are SGDLS and YYNGEE.

This rearrangement joins TRBV6-4 to TRBJ2-1; TRBD1 agrees at 8 bases. Germline V gene sequence: CDR1 MRHNA, CDR2 SNTAGT. J lost 8 bases, V lost 4 bases, and 7 bases had no gene match. The CDR3 extends over 14 amino acids. The CDR3 protein is CASSVDGQGHEQFF. CDR3 sequence (DNA): TGTGCCAGCAGTGTAGATGGACAGGGCCATGAGCAGTTCTTC.

The genes are TRBV9 and TRBJ2-7; D is possibly TRBD2 (5 bases). V dropped 0 bases and J dropped 0 bases, with 13 bases sitting between them. This CDR3 comprises 16 residues. Germline CDR1 is SGDLS and CDR2 is YYNGEE. The CDR3 loop reads CASSVGRDRLSYEQYF. In nucleotides, the CDR3 is TGTGCCAGCAGCGTAGGTCGGGATAGGCTCTCCTACGAGCAGTACTTC.

The chain is built from TRBV21-1 and TRBJ1-1; the DNA was not used to check the table's D call, TRBD1. TRBV21-1 is a known pseudogene. The CDR3 contains 21 residues. The CDR3 coding sequence is TGTGCCAGCAGCCTCCAATTAAGGGGGGAACAGGGGTTTGGTATCGTGGCTGAAGCTTTCTTT. Its protein product is CASSLQLRGEQGFGIVAEAFF.

The chain joins TRBV7-5 to TRBJ1-5; TRBD1, the D gene given by the table, was not confirmed from the DNA. TRBV7-5 is shown as a pseudogene. CDR3 length: 17 amino acids. The CDR3: CARSHWGQPYSNQPQHF. CDR3 nucleotides: TGTGCCAGAAGCCATTGGGGGCAGCCGTATAGCAATCAGCCCCAGCATTTT.

CDR3 sequence (DNA): TGTGCCTGGGCCCCAGGCAGTTCACCCCTCCACTTT. Translation gives CAWAPGSSPLHF. V is TRBV30 and J is TRBJ1-6; no clear D gene. Germline loops: CDR1 GTSNPN, CDR2 SVGIG (reference sequence). The CDR3 is 12 residues long. The germline V and J ends were trimmed by 5 bases and 9 bases, with 11 bases remaining between them.

The CDR3 reads CASSLVSLQGRSNQPQHF. For the CDR3, the DNA is TGTGCCAGCAGCTTAGTCTCGTTGCAGGGAAGGAGCAATCAGCCCCAGCATTTT. The V gene is TRBV7-2, the J gene TRBJ1-5; D perhaps matches TRBD1 (5 bases). This CDR3 comprises 18 residues. CDR1 is SGHTA and CDR2 is FQGNSA in the germline V gene. V lost 1 base, J lost 1 base, and 17 bases lay in between.

This chain links TRBV10-3 with TRBJ1-5, with 9 bases matching TRBD1. V lost 5 bases and J lost 0; bases outside the gene matches: 8. Germline-derived CDR1 and CDR2 are ENHRY and SYGVKD. This CDR3 comprises 17 residues. CDR3 nucleotides: TGTGCCATCAGTTCTACAGGGGGCACAAATAGCAATCAGCCCCAGCATTTT. Protein: CAISSTGGTNSNQPQHF.

This clone was counted once. V and J are TRBV5-1 and TRBJ2-7; D ambiguous. V was cut by 2 bases and J by 5 bases, with 5 bases left in between. The CDR3 spans 11 residues. Germline CDR1 and CDR2: SGHRS and YFSETQ. This CDR3 is CASSLYNEQYF. CDR3 coding DNA: TGCGCCAGCAGCTTATACAACGAGCAGTACTTC. The variable domain in full, completed from reference TRBV5-1 and TRBJ2-7, reads KAGVTQTPRYLIKTRGQQVTLSCSPISGHRSVSWYQQTPGQGLQFLFEYFSETQRNKGNFPGRFSGRQFSNSRSEMNVSTLELGDSALYLCASSLYNEQYFGPGTRLTVT.

This clone was counted between two and nine times. This sequence joins TRBV18 and TRBJ1-1, with a tentative D call TRBD1 (5 bases). Germline values: CDR1 KGHSH, CDR2 LQKENI. Deletions cut 5 bases from V and 12 bases from J, with 16 bases between. The CDR3 extends over 12 amino acids. CDR3 sequence: CASSDSQAGTFF. CDR3 nucleotide sequence: TGTGCCAGCTCAGATAGTCAGGCAGGGACTTTCTTT.

The DNA of the CDR3 is TGTGCCAGCAGCTCCTACCCCTATGGCTACACCTTC. This translates into CASSSYPYGYTF. The V call is TRBV11-3, the J call TRBJ1-2, with unresolved D. The CDR3 spans 12 residues. V dropped 4 bases and J dropped 4 bases, with 7 bases sitting between them. In germline, CDR1 is SGHNT, CDR2 YENEEA.

The V gene is TRBV7-8, the J gene TRBJ1-5, with D possibly TRBD1 on 6 matching bases. Trimming removed 5 bases at V and 4 bases at J, with 30 bases between. Germline V lookup: CDR1 SGHVS, CDR2 FQNEAQ. The CDR3 has 20 amino acids. DNA for the CDR3: TGTGCCAGCAGCGCCAAAGGGGGACGTACCGGACATCTACGGAATCAGCCCCAGCATTTT. Translated: CASSAKGGRTGHLRNQPQHF. Filled out from reference TRBV7-8 and TRBJ1-5, the complete variable domain reads GAGVSQSPRYKVAKRGQDVALRCDPISGHVSLFWYQQALGQGPEFLTYFQNEAQLDKSGLPSDRFFAERPEGSVSTLKIQRTQQEDSAVYLCASSAKGGRTGHLRNQPQHFGDGTRLSIL.

The V and J genes are TRBV30 and TRBJ2-7; unclear D gene. The CDR3 length is 15 residues. Trimming cost V 3 bases and J 3 bases, with 18 bases left between them. Germline loops: CDR1 GTSNPN, CDR2 SVGIG (reference sequence). The CDR3 sequence is CAWSGSRGSYYEQYF. The CDR3 DNA is TGTGCCTGGAGCGGAAGTCGAGGCTCTTACTACGAGCAGTACTTC.

The chain employs TRBV12-3 or TRBV12-4 and TRBJ2-1, with D possibly being TRBD2 (5 bases). Trimming removed 4 bases at V and 7 bases at J, with 11 bases between. This CDR3 is built from 13 residues. The CDR3 nucleotides are TGTGCCAGCAGTTCCAGTAGCGTAAATGAGCAGTTCTTC. Translating it yields CASSSSSVNEQFF.

V gene TRBV5-1 combines with J gene TRBJ2-5; 7 bases are a match to TRBD1. Germline lookup yields CDR1 SGHRS and CDR2 YFSETQ. The CDR3 is 15 residues long. Trimming removed 4 bases from V and 1 base from J; junction bases left unmatched: 7. CDR3 bases: TGCGCCAGCAGCATCCGACAGGGATCCCAAGAGACCCAGTACTTC. Amino acid sequence: CASSIRQGSQETQYF.

The chain couples TRBV19 to TRBJ1-5, with 9 bases aligning to TRBD1. Germline V lookup: CDR1 LNHDA, CDR2 SQIVND (reference sequence). With 6 bases clipped from V and 2 bases from J, the junction kept 5 bases outside the gene matches. This CDR3 spans 15 amino acids. CDR3 sequence reads: CASRRTGAGNQPQHF. DNA for the CDR3: TGTGCCAGTAGGAGGACAGGGGCTGGCAATCAGCCCCAGCATTTT.

The J gene is TRBJ1-1, the V gene TRBV7-8; D gene ambiguous. CDR3 length: 12 residues. CDR1 is SGHVS and CDR2 is FQNEAQ in the germline V gene. The V end lost 3 bases, the J end lost 3 bases, and 5 bases lay between the germline ends. For the CDR3, the DNA is TGTGCCAGCAGCTTCGGGGACACTGAAGCTTTCTTT. It is translated as CASSFGDTEAFF.